This record looks at one T cell receptor (beta chain) sequence and its context. Its matching antigen is unknown. The donors were part of the 120-subject validation cohort, which stood apart from the 666-subject first cohort. This table comes from immunoSEQ multiplex PCR, and its TCRdb copy is limited to in-frame clones, with some not included. The table includes 50,000 to 70,000 clones, roughly 94% detected once. The record originates from a study of cytomegalovirus exposure and HLA in healthy donors. Study-wide results and caveats: Cytomegalovirus-associated TCR beta chains were listed, numbering roughly 150. A few chains linked to CMV were shown in vitro to be specific for CMV antigens. Per published reports, the classifier diagnosed cytomegalovirus status with high specificity and sensitivity.

The CDR3 is 15 residues long. Per germline, CDR1 MNHEY and CDR2 SMNVEV (reference sequence). Trimming removed 4 bases from V and 7 bases from J, with 16 bases in between. Sequencing input: PBMCs. J is TRBJ1-4 and V is TRBV27, with D perhaps TRBD1 (6 bases). This receptor was taken from a woman under 30 in good health and CMV-seropositive. The chain's CDR3 is CASSSPGQRTEKLFF. CDR3 in DNA: TGTGCCAGCAGTTCCCCGGGACAAAGGACTGAAAAACTGTTTTTT.